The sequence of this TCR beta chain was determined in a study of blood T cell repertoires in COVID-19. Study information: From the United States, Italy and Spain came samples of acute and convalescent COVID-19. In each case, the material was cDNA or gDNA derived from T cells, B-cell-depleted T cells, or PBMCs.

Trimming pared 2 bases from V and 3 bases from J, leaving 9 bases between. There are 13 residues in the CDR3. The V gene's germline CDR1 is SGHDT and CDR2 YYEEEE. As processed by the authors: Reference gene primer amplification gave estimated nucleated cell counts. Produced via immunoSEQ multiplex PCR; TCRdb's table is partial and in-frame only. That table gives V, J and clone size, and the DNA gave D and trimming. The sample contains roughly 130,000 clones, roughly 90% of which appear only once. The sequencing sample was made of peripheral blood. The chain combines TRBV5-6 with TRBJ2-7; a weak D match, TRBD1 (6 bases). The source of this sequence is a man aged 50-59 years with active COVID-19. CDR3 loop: CASSLQDSYEQYV. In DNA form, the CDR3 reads TGTGCCAGCAGCTTACAGGACAGCTACGAGCAGTACGTC.